This T cell receptor beta chain was observed in a study of yellow fever vaccine responses in identical twins. General study findings and limits: Reportedly, the T cell response mounted by twins to vaccine seemed partly convergent, partly personalized.

Trimming shortened V by 6 bases and J by 9 bases, and 20 bases separated the two germline ends. CDR3 length: 14 amino acids. The germline CDR1 and CDR2 sequences are SEHNR and FQNEAQ (reference sequence). To note about this clonotype: As yet, its antigen is unknown.

TCRdb passed the RT-PCR reads through MiXCR, listing each CDR3 protein once. This table has 2,000 to 3,000 distinct CDR3 sequences, approximately 79% appearing once. Sample: T cells from blood (PBMCs), unsorted or a sorted subset (not recorded which), taken before or after yellow fever vaccination (not recorded which). This TCR was recovered from a woman under 30 who received the yellow fever vaccine. V usage is TRBV7-9 and J usage is TRBJ1-1; unclear D gene. CDR3 residues: CASSQDPRPDKAFF. Here the CDR3 DNA reads TGTGCCAGCAGTCAAGACCCCAGGCCTGATAAAGCTTTCTTT.